The TCR beta chain described here comes from a study of shared clonotypes between healthy human individuals. Of note for this clone: Its cognate antigen is unknown.

The study's findings and limits: Sequencing depth was expected to affect clonotype sharing among donors.

Germline assignment: CDR1 MGHRA and CDR2 YSYEKL. Trimming left V 4 bases short and J 3 bases short, with 16 bases between. The CDR3 consists of 16 residues. Clones were read by immunoSEQ multiplex PCR, and TCRdb kept only the in-frame ones, dropping some. Of roughly 660,000 clones listed, about nine tenths were seen once; the top ten hold 30% to 40%. The sequence derives from a man aged 18 to 29 in good health. Some clones in this sample may be carry-over from other donors' samples. V gene TRBV4-1 combines with J gene TRBJ1-3; D is possibly TRBD1 (6 bases). Sequenced material: memory CD8+ T cells from PBMCs. The subset is: CD45RO+ cells pooled with CCR7-negative TemRA cells. The CDR3 nucleotides read TGCGCCAGCAGCCCCCGGGTCGGGGACATTGGAAACACCATATATTTT. This codes for CASSPRVGDIGNTIYF.